One and the same sample provided the 16 T cell receptor beta chains below, sequenced in a study of T cell responses to AZD1222 COVID-19 vaccine. The table came from immunoSEQ multiplex PCR; TCRdb's copy has only in-frame clones and leaves some out. The data show under 95,000 clones, with 89% seen just once and 2.2% held by the top ten. Here the sequenced sample was peripheral blood, taken on day 0 of AZD1222 vaccination. Receptors were obtained from an adult in good health.

J is TRBJ2-2 and V is TRBV19; 9 positions match TRBD2. The V and J ends lost 6 bases and 5 bases, in that order; junction bases with no gene match: 7. Germline V gives CDR1 LNHDA, CDR2 SQIVND (reference sequence). The CDR3 has 15 residues. The CDR3 DNA reads TGTGCCAGTAGGCTGGGACTAGCTTTTACCGGGGAGCTGTTTTTT. Encoded protein: CASRLGLAFTGELFF.

Here the CDR3 reads CASSPRGEPTDTQYF. The CDR3 DNA sequence: TGTGCCAGCAGCCCGAGGGGGGAACCGACAGATACGCAGTATTTT. The chain is built from TRBV7-8 and TRBJ2-3, with D possibly being TRBD1 or TRBD2 (6 bases each). The CDR3 totals 15 residues. CDR1 SGHVS and CDR2 FQNEAQ come from the germline V gene. Deletions cut 5 bases from V and 3 bases from J, with 15 bases between.

By share, this clone ranks as medium-sized. At one end the junction does not follow the germline gene, possibly because of a read error. The chain carries TRBV7-9 and TRBJ1-1; D may be TRBD1 (5 bases). CDR1 and CDR2 (germline): SEHNR, FQNEAQ (reference sequence). This CDR3 comprises 14 residues. This CDR3 reads CASSSRSGHDSASF. CDR3 DNA sequence: TGTGCCAGCAGCTCACGTAGCGGACATGACAGCGCGTCCTTT. The full variable domain, rest sourced from reference TRBV7-9 and TRBJ1-1, is DTGVSQNPRHKITKRGQNVTFRCDPISEHNRLYWYRQTLGQGPEFLTYFQNEAQLEKSRLLSDRFSAERPKGSFSTLEIQRTEQGDSAMYLCASSSRSGHDSASFGQGTRLTVV.

V is TRBV6-5 and J is TRBJ2-1; D is undetermined. V was clipped by 7 bases and J by 7 bases, with 14 bases between them. CDR3 length: 13 residues. Germline CDR1 reads MNHEY; CDR2 reads SVGAGI. CDR3 bases: TGTGCCAGCATCCTGACCGCCCGGAATGAGCAGTTCTTC. This translates into CASILTARNEQFF.

This chain links TRBV15 with TRBJ1-2; TRBD1 aligns across 7 bases. CDR1 LNHNV and CDR2 YYDKDF come from the germline V gene (reference sequence). The CDR3 has 14 amino acids. V gave up 0 bases and J gave up 6 bases; unmatched junction bases: 4. CDR3: CATSREGQADGYTF. CDR3 coding DNA: TGTGCCACCAGCAGAGAAGGACAGGCGGATGGCTACACCTTC.

The chain employs TRBV6-5 and TRBJ1-1; 8 bases agree with TRBD1. The CDR3 is 15 amino acids. Germline V gene lookup returns CDR1 MNHEY and CDR2 SVGAGI. V dropped 6 bases and J dropped 2; count of bases not matched to a gene: 8. The CDR3 bases are TGTGCCAGCAGCCGACAGGGGACTCAAAACACTGAAGCTTTCTTT. Amino acids: CASSRQGTQNTEAFF.

The CDR3 spells CASSLVGGLSTDTQYF. Written as DNA, the CDR3 is TGCGCCAGCAGCTTGGTGGGGGGACTTAGCACAGATACGCAGTATTTT. The chain recombines TRBV5-1 with TRBJ2-3; D is perhaps TRBD2 (6 bases). V was pared by 0 bases and J by 0 bases, with 11 bases between. From germline, CDR1 is SGHRS and CDR2 YFSETQ. The CDR3 is 16 residues long.

The chain has TRBV12-3 or TRBV12-4 and TRBJ2-2; perhaps TRBD1 as D (6 bases). The CDR3 runs to 13 residues. V lost 7 bases and J 7 bases, leaving 13 bases between the germline ends. CDR3 DNA sequence: TGTGCCAGCATTATAGGGGGTAACGGGGAGCTGTTTTTT. Its translation: CASIIGGNGELFF.

The chain combines TRBV7-2 with TRBJ2-1, with D tentatively TRBD1 or TRBD2 (6 bases each). Germline lookup yields CDR1 SGHTA and CDR2 FQGNSA. CDR3 length equals 16 residues. V lost 0 bases and J lost 1, with 10 bases in between. The chain's CDR3 is CASSLAGGGSYNEQFF. Written as DNA, the CDR3 is TGTGCCAGCAGCTTAGCGGGGGGCGGGTCCTACAATGAGCAGTTCTTC.

The V gene is TRBV18, the J gene TRBJ1-1; the D is unclear. There are 12 residues in the CDR3. V was trimmed by 1 base and J by 5 bases, leaving 5 bases between them. Germline V gene data show CDR1 as KGHSH and CDR2 as LQKENI. The CDR3 nucleotides read TGTGCCAGCTCACCACGGGAAACTGAAGCTTTCTTT. This codes for CASSPRETEAFF.

This clone turned up a few times. This chain links TRBV6-5 with TRBJ1-1; D is perhaps TRBD1 (5 bases). Per germline, CDR1 MNHEY and CDR2 SVGAGI. This CDR3 has 14 amino acids. V gave up 5 bases and J gave up 1 base, with 11 bases separating them. Here the CDR3 DNA reads TGTGCCAGCAGTACAGCTCAGGGGAACACTGAAGCTTTCTTT. Protein product: CASSTAQGNTEAFF.

The rearrangement uses TRBV16 and TRBJ2-7; D unclear. V lost 2 bases, J lost 4 bases, and 6 bases lay in between. This CDR3 has 12 residues. Germline V gives CDR1 KGHSY, CDR2 FQNENV. CDR3 nucleotide sequence: TGTGCCAGCAGCCAAGTTCCTTACGAGCAGTACTTC. This codes for CASSQVPYEQYF.

The CDR3 coding sequence is TGTGCCAGTAGTATCGGAGAGCGTAACTATGGCTACACCTTC. Amino acids: CASSIGERNYGYTF. This chain joins TRBV19 and TRBJ1-2; D gene unclear. The CDR3 has 14 amino acids. Germline-derived CDR1 and CDR2 are LNHDA and SQIVND (reference sequence). Trimming took 3 bases from V and 1 from J, leaving 9 bases between them.

The chain is built from TRBV5-1 and TRBJ2-3, with 8 bases that match TRBD2. V was clipped by 4 bases and J by 4 bases; unmatched bases: 8. The CDR3 spans 15 residues. Germline assignment: CDR1 SGHRS and CDR2 YFSETQ. This CDR3 reads CASSQGLVYADTQYF. CDR3 nucleotide sequence: TGCGCCAGCAGCCAGGGACTAGTATACGCAGATACGCAGTATTTT.

The chain joins TRBV7-8 to TRBJ1-2, with TRBD1 matching 10 bases. The trim removed 5 bases at V and 8 bases at J, leaving 8 bases unmatched. Germline loops: CDR1 SGHVS, CDR2 FQNEAQ. The CDR3 sequence is 14 residues long. The CDR3 reads CASSPGQGVRGYTF. The CDR3 nucleotides are TGTGCCAGCAGCCCAGGACAGGGGGTTCGGGGCTACACCTTC.

CDR3 region: CATSSHDSNNEQFF. The CDR3 DNA follows: TGTGCCACCAGCAGCCATGACAGTAACAATGAGCAGTTCTTC. V gene TRBV15 combines with J gene TRBJ2-1; tentatively, D is TRBD1 (5 bases). V was shortened by 3 bases and J by 5 bases, with 11 bases between the two germline ends. CDR3 size: 14 residues. Germline V lookup: CDR1 LNHNV, CDR2 YYDKDF (reference sequence).